Listed below are T cell receptor beta chains from one sample, sequenced in a study of blood T cell repertoires in COVID-19. Assay used: immunoSEQ multiplex PCR; TCRdb lists only in-frame clones, some missing. The sample holds 350,000 to 450,000 clones, 75% to 90% seen once. Sequences were obtained from peripheral blood. All receptors derive from a woman aged 40 to 50 with COVID-19, enrolled during active disease. Each CDR3 is given with its conserved first and last residue. D genes are given only for firm matches. Size values are once, few and many counts, or a class for expanded clones, and some rows have none.

TRBJ2-5,TRBV28,NA,TRBD1,CASNQPGQGQETQYF,TGTGCCAGCAACCAACCGGGACAGGGCCAAGAGACCCAGTACTTC
TRBJ1-2,TRBV9,NA,TRBD1,CASTGTGIGYTF,TGTGCCAGCACAGGGACAGGGATCGGCTACACCTTC
TRBJ1-5,TRBV7-7,NA,TRBD1,CASSEGQTQPQHF,TGTGCTAGCAGCGAGGGACAGACCCAGCCCCAGCATTTT
TRBJ2-7,TRBV27,NA,TRBD2,CASSQQTSGSLNEQYF,TGTGCCAGCAGCCAGCAGACTAGCGGGAGTTTGAACGAGCAGTACTTC
TRBJ2-3,TRBV9,NA,TRBD2,CASSAGRREREASTDTQYF,TGTGCCAGCAGCGCCGGCCGCCGCGAGCGGGAGGCCAGCACAGATACGCAGTATTTT
TRBJ2-7,TRBV9,NA,TRBD1,CASSVAPGTVLSPSEQYF,TGTGCCAGCAGCGTAGCCCCGGGGACAGTACTAAGTCCCTCCGAGCAGTACTTC
TRBJ2-7,TRBV6-2/TRBV6-3,NA,NA,CASSLTLELYEQYF,TGTGCCAGCAGTCTGACGCTAGAATTGTACGAGCAGTACTTC
TRBJ1-1,TRBV5-1,NA,NA,CASSLDGRGNTEAFF,TGCGCCAGCAGCTTGGATGGGAGGGGGAACACTGAAGCTTTCTTT
TRBJ1-5,TRBV19,few,NA,CASSIGTALNQPQHF,TGTGCCAGTAGTATAGGGACAGCGTTGAATCAGCCCCAGCATTTT
TRBJ2-1,TRBV4-1,NA,TRBD2,CASSQTGGPKGEQFF,TGCGCCAGCAGCCAAACGGGAGGGCCGAAGGGTGAGCAGTTCTTC
TRBJ2-7,TRBV7-9,NA,NA,CASSLGGTAFYEQYF,TGTGCCAGCAGCTTAGGCGGGACAGCCTTCTACGAGCAGTACTTC
TRBJ1-1,TRBV7-2,NA,TRBD1,CASSKMGQGAEAFF,TGTGCCAGCAGCAAGATGGGACAGGGGGCTGAAGCTTTCTTT
TRBJ1-5,TRBV28,NA,NA,CASITSPGQPQHF,TGTGCCAGCATCACGTCCCCAGGGCAGCCCCAGCATTTT
TRBJ2-2,TRBV19,NA,TRBD2,CASSKKRGGHTGELFF,TGTGCCAGTAGTAAGAAGCGGGGGGGCCACACCGGGGAGCTGTTTTTT
TRBJ1-1,TRBV18,NA,NA,CASSPPRALWTEAFF,TGTGCCAGCTCACCACCGCGAGCTCTGTGGACTGAAGCTTTCTTT
TRBJ2-1,TRBV4-1,NA,NA,CASSQEGVRGSNEQFF,TGCGCCAGCAGCCAAGAAGGGGTTAGGGGATCCAATGAGCAGTTCTTC
TRBJ2-7,TRBV4-3,NA,TRBD2,CASSQGGGLAGGEQYF,TGCGCCAGCAGCCAGGGGGGGGGACTAGCGGGTGGCGAGCAGTACTTC
TRBJ1-5,TRBV2,NA,TRBD1,CASRQGAGGQPQHF,TGTGCCAGCAGACAGGGGGCAGGGGGCCAGCCCCAGCATTTT
TRBJ2-1,TRBV5-1,NA,TRBD2,CASSLALAGRDEQFF,TGCGCCAGCAGCTTGGCCTTAGCGGGGAGGGATGAGCAGTTCTTC
TRBJ2-2,TRBV9,once,TRBD1,CASSVGVSGQITGELFF,TGTGCCAGCAGCGTAGGTGTTTCGGGACAGATCACCGGGGAGCTGTTTTTT
TRBJ1-4,TRBV28,NA,NA,CASSLRQQTEKLFF,TGTGCCAGCAGTTTAAGACAGCAAACTGAAAAACTGTTTTTT
TRBJ1-2,TRBV20-1,NA,NA,CSARDSPRYTF,TGCAGTGCTAGAGACTCTCCCCGCTACACCTTC
TRBJ1-5,TRBV28,NA,NA,CASRAAGQPQHF,TGTGCCAGCAGGGCCGCGGGACAGCCCCAGCATTTT